The rows below give T cell receptor beta chains drawn from one sample of a study of cytomegalovirus exposure and HLA in healthy donors. Here immunoSEQ multiplex PCR was the method, and the copy in TCRdb shows in-frame clones only, minus some. Of over 100,000 clones listed, about 80% are singletons. Sequenced material: PBMCs. The receptors come from a woman aged 45-65 years in good health and CMV-seropositive. Both conserved end residues are part of each CDR3. D genes are given only for firm matches. The size of a clone is reported for some rows only, either as once, few or many, or as a class for expanded clones.

>-|TRBD1|TRBJ2-2|13|TRBV18
CASSPGQAGELFF
TGTGCCAGCTCACCAGGACAGGCGGGGGAGCTGTTTTTT
>-|-|TRBJ2-1|15|TRBV6-1
CASLSGTPNQNEQFF
TGTGCCAGCCTCTCCGGGACACCAAACCAGAATGAGCAGTTCTTC
>once|TRBD2|TRBJ2-1|14|TRBV19
CASSSPFSGNEQFF
TGTGCCAGTAGTTCCCCCTTTAGCGGGAATGAGCAGTTCTTC
>-|TRBD2|TRBJ2-2|15|TRBV28
CASIALAGYTGELFF
TGTGCCAGCATTGCGCTAGCGGGATACACCGGGGAGCTGTTTTTT
>-|-|TRBJ2-2|13|TRBV2
CASSTQNTGELFF
TGTGCCAGCAGTACTCAGAACACCGGGGAGCTGTTTTTT
>-|TRBD2|TRBJ2-7|16|TRBV13
CASSLGTSGGLYEQYF
TGTGCCAGCAGCTTAGGGACTAGCGGGGGTCTTTACGAGCAGTACTTC
>few|-|TRBJ1-2|16|TRBV5-4
CASSLAIRGGNYGYTF
TGTGCCAGCAGCTTGGCCATCAGGGGTGGTAACTATGGCTACACCTTC
>-|TRBD1|TRBJ2-1|16|TRBV15
CATSVDRPRGNNEQFF
TGTGCCACCAGCGTGGACAGGCCTCGGGGCAATAATGAGCAGTTCTTC
>-|TRBD1|TRBJ2-7|15|TRBV6-5
CASSFQGATPYEQYF
TGTGCCAGCAGTTTTCAGGGGGCCACCCCCTACGAGCAGTACTTC
>-|TRBD2|TRBJ2-3|15|TRBV9
CASSEAGLPPDTQYF
TGTGCCAGCAGCGAAGCGGGGCTTCCCCCGGATACGCAGTATTTT
>few|-|TRBJ2-7|15|TRBV11-1
CASIPRTTHSYEQYF
TGTGCCAGCATCCCCAGGACTACCCACTCCTACGAGCAGTACTTC
>once|TRBD1|TRBJ2-2|14|TRBV19
CASSAGTATGELFF
TGTGCCAGTAGCGCCGGGACAGCCACCGGGGAGCTGTTTTTT
>-|-|TRBJ1-1|15|TRBV7-9
CASSLGPVPGTEAFF
TGTGCCAGCAGCTTAGGGCCAGTCCCGGGGACTGAAGCTTTCTTT
>-|-|TRBJ2-7|15|TRBV18
CASSQDSPLLVEQYF
TGTGCCAGCTCACAAGACAGCCCCCTCCTTGTAGAGCAGTACTTC
>few|-|TRBJ1-6|14|TRBV2
CASRGRARNSPLHF
TGTGCCAGCAGAGGCAGGGCCCGTAATTCACCCCTCCACTTT
>-|-|TRBJ2-1|14|TRBV10-1
CASSESKGVDEQFF
TGCGCCAGCAGTGAGTCGAAGGGGGTCGATGAGCAGTTCTTC
>once|-|TRBJ2-5|14|TRBV18
CASSPGQHQETQYF
TGTGCCAGCTCACCTGGACAGCACCAAGAGACCCAGTACTTC
>-|-|TRBJ2-1|16|TRBV7-9
CSSSTAGPPPPAVGFF
TGTTCCAGCAGCACAGCCGGGCCTCCCCCGCCAGCGGTAGGGTTCTTC
>-|-|TRBJ2-7|14|TRBV7-2
CASSSGSPPYEQYF
TGTGCCAGCAGCTCCGGGTCCCCCCCCTACGAGCAGTACTTC
>-|-|TRBJ2-7|15|TRBV19
CASSILAGNDYEQYF
TGTGCCAGTAGTATTCTCGCGGGGAATGATTACGAGCAGTACTTC
>-|-|TRBJ2-1|11|TRBV2
CASSDHSEQFF
TGTGCCAGCAGTGACCATAGTGAGCAGTTCTTC
>-|-|TRBJ2-7|14|TRBV11-2
CASSLWGPSYEQYF
TGTGCCAGCAGCTTATGGGGCCCATCCTACGAGCAGTACTTC
>-|-|TRBJ2-4|16|TRBV2
CASSESDWLAKNIQYF
TGTGCCAGCAGTGAAAGTGACTGGTTAGCCAAAAACATTCAGTACTTC
>-|TRBD1|TRBJ2-7|14|TRBV6-5
CASSFQAGTGEQYF
TGTGCCAGCAGCTTTCAAGCGGGGACAGGGGAGCAGTACTTC
>-|TRBD1|TRBJ2-5|15|TRBV2
CASRANRGRLETQYF
TGTGCCAGCAGAGCCAACAGGGGGCGTTTAGAGACCCAGTACTTC
>once|-|TRBJ1-1|15|TRBV18
CASSPLPRGLTEAFF
TGTGCCAGCTCGCCTTTGCCGCGGGGCCTCACTGAAGCTTTCTTT
>-|TRBD2|TRBJ2-1|19|TRBV29-1
CSVGLRLAGITTSYNEQFF
TGCAGCGTTGGTCTAAGGCTAGCGGGAATTACGACCTCCTACAATGAGCAGTTCTTC
>-|-|TRBJ2-5|14|TRBV25-1
CASSEGRGQETQYF
TGTGCCAGCAGTGAAGGGAGGGGGCAAGAGACCCAGTACTTC
>few|TRBD1|TRBJ1-2|15|TRBV7-2
CASSPQGASLLGYTF
TGTGCCAGCAGCCCACAGGGGGCGTCTTTATTGGGCTACACCTTC
>-|TRBD1|TRBJ2-5|17|TRBV7-7
CASSLKRIQGAGETQYF
TGTGCCAGCAGCCTAAAGAGAATACAGGGGGCTGGGGAGACCCAGTACTTC
>-|TRBD1|TRBJ1-5|15|TRBV19
CASSMGQGAWQPQHF
TGTGCCAGTAGTATGGGGCAGGGGGCTTGGCAGCCCCAGCATTTT
>-|-|TRBJ2-2|15|TRBV2
CASTGRGGFTGELFF
TGTGCCAGCACGGGCCGTGGGGGCTTCACCGGGGAGCTGTTTTTT